These 17 T cell receptor beta chains were sequenced from one sample in a study of blood T cell repertoires in COVID-19. This table comes from immunoSEQ multiplex PCR, and its TCRdb copy is limited to in-frame clones, with some not included. Seen here are 140,000 to 150,000 clones, approximately 80% observed once, and the top ten hold around 16%. Sequenced input: peripheral blood. Receptor source: a man aged 50-59 years with acute or convalescent COVID-19.

The chain carries TRBV25-1 and TRBJ2-3; 8 bases match TRBD2. V dropped 5 bases and J dropped 0; count of bases not matched to a gene: 1. The CDR3 runs to 14 residues. Per the germline V gene, CDR1 is MGHDK and CDR2 is SYGVNS. This chain's CDR3 is CASSRGGSTDTQYF. As DNA, the CDR3 is TGTGCCAGCAGTCGGGGGGGAAGCACAGATACGCAGTATTTT.

The chain is built from TRBV5-4 and TRBJ2-7; 7 bases fit TRBD1. CDR3 size: 13 residues. Germline V gives CDR1 SGHNT, CDR2 YYREEE (reference sequence). V shed 5 bases, J shed 5 bases, and the junction held 7 bases outside the gene matches. In nucleotides, the CDR3 is TGTGCCAGCAGACCTGGGACAGAAGACGAGCAGTACTTC. Its protein is CASRPGTEDEQYF.

This sequence joins TRBV7-2 and TRBJ1-2; maybe TRBD1 (5 bases). The CDR3 has 14 amino acids. The V gene's germline CDR1 is SGHTA and CDR2 FQGNSA. V gave up 5 bases and J gave up 0 bases, with 10 bases separating them. The CDR3 protein is CASSRGGANYGYTF. CDR3 bases: TGTGCCAGCAGCCGGGGGGGTGCTAACTATGGCTACACCTTC. The full variable domain, rest sourced from reference TRBV7-2 and TRBJ1-2, is GAGVSQSPSNKVTEKGKDVELRCDPISGHTALYWYRQSLGQGLEFLIYFQGNSAPDKSGLPSDRFSAERTGGSVSTLTIQRTQQEDSAVYLCASSRGGANYGYTFGSGTRLTVV.

This clone was detected only a few times. This chain links TRBV5-6 with TRBJ2-7; TRBD2 agrees at 8 bases. The CDR3 length is 16 residues. The ends lost 4 bases at V and 3 bases at J; junction bases unmatched: 12. The germline V gene has CDR1 SGHDT and CDR2 YYEEEE. The CDR3 loop reads CASSDRAGLGYYEQYV. The CDR3 region has the DNA TGTGCCAGCAGCGATAGAGCGGGACTAGGGTACTACGAGCAGTACGTC.

This chain joins TRBV4-1 and TRBJ1-6, with 9 bases aligning to TRBD1. Germline V lookup: CDR1 MGHRA, CDR2 YSYEKL. The CDR3 is 19 residues long. Trimming removed 0 bases from V and 5 bases from J; junction bases left unmatched: 11. In nucleotides, the CDR3 is TGCGCCAGCAGCCAAGATCTTGACAGGGGGATCAGTGATAATTCACCCCTCCACTTT. Its protein product is CASSQDLDRGISDNSPLHF.

This chain connects TRBV10-3 to TRBJ1-2; D unresolved. This CDR3 has 14 residues. Per the germline V gene, CDR1 is ENHRY and CDR2 is SYGVKD. V was shortened by 0 bases and J by 2 bases, with 7 bases between the two germline ends. This CDR3 is CAISESSRNYGYTF. DNA for the CDR3: TGTGCCATCAGTGAGTCCAGCAGGAACTATGGCTACACCTTC.

This rearrangement joins TRBV18 to TRBJ1-6; D may be TRBD1 (6 bases). This CDR3 spans 15 amino acids. Trimming stripped 4 bases from V and 5 bases from J, with 12 bases between. CDR1 is KGHSH and CDR2 is LQKENI in the germline V gene. The CDR3 nucleotides are TGTGCCAGCTCACGGATGGCAGGGGATAATTCACCCCTCCACTTT. This translates into CASSRMAGDNSPLHF.

V is TRBV19 and J is TRBJ2-3; 8 bases agree with TRBD1. The CDR3 covers 16 residues. Germline assignment: CDR1 LNHDA and CDR2 SQIVND (reference sequence). The J segment lost 5 bases and the V segment lost 6 bases, leaving 13 bases of the junction unmatched. Here the CDR3 reads CASRRQGITGQDTQYF. CDR3 nucleotides: TGTGCCAGTAGACGACAGGGGATTACTGGCCAAGATACGCAGTATTTT.

DNA of the CDR3: TGTGCCAGCGCTCGGACTGGGGTGGAGGCTTTCTTT. The encoded protein is CASARTGVEAFF. The V gene is TRBV28, the J gene TRBJ1-1; D gene ambiguous. The germline V and J ends were trimmed by 8 bases and 11 bases, with 18 bases remaining between them. This CDR3 has 12 residues. Per the germline V gene, CDR1 is MDHEN and CDR2 is SYDVKM.

V and J are TRBV12-5 and TRBJ2-5; 8 nucleotides match TRBD1. Germline V gene data show CDR1 as LGHNT and CDR2 as FRNRAP. The CDR3 runs to 16 residues. The trim removed 5 bases at V and 2 bases at J, leaving 10 bases unmatched. CDR3 in DNA: TGTGCTAGTGGTCCAGGACTTGGGACAGGTCAAGAGACCCAGTACTTC. This codes for CASGPGLGTGQETQYF.

V and J are TRBV5-1 and TRBJ2-5, with 13 bases lining up with TRBD2. Losses at the gene ends were 3 bases for V and 3 bases for J; bases not matched to a gene: 5. The V gene's germline CDR1 is SGHRS and CDR2 YFSETQ. The CDR3 contains 16 residues. CDR3 in amino acids: CASSSEGTSGEETQYF. CDR3 in DNA: TGCGCCAGCAGCTCGGAGGGGACTAGCGGGGAAGAGACCCAGTACTTC.

The chain employs TRBV15 and TRBJ2-1, with D perhaps matching TRBD2 (6 bases). Trimming took off 5 bases at V and 5 bases at J, with 10 bases between the two ends. Germline values: CDR1 LNHNV, CDR2 YYDKDF (reference sequence). The CDR3 consists of 13 residues. The CDR3 spells CATSSGRHNEQFF. The CDR3 DNA is TGTGCCACCAGCTCCGGGAGACACAATGAGCAGTTCTTC.

The rearrangement links TRBV11-2 to TRBJ1-3, with D tentatively TRBD1 (5 bases). The CDR3 loop spans 15 amino acids. Germline V CDR1 and CDR2: SGHAT, FQNNGV. Trimming removed 4 bases at V and 4 bases at J, with 14 bases between. The CDR3: CASSSQGVEGNTIYF. CDR3 sequence (DNA): TGTGCCAGCAGCTCCCAAGGGGTAGAAGGAAACACCATATATTTT.

This clone was found once. The gene calls are TRBV19 and TRBJ1-2; TRBD1 aligns across 7 bases. J was trimmed by 6 bases and V by 5 bases; bases with no gene match: 9. Per the germline V gene, CDR1 is LNHDA and CDR2 is SQIVND (reference sequence). This CDR3 has 14 amino acids. The CDR3 loop reads CASSLGTARDGYTF. The CDR3 DNA reads TGTGCCAGTAGTTTGGGGACAGCTCGAGATGGCTACACCTTC.

The chain combines TRBV20-1 with TRBJ1-5; possible D gene TRBD1, 5 bases. The germline gives CDR1 DFQATT, CDR2 SNEGSKA (reference sequence). This CDR3 is 11 amino acids long. The ends were cut back, 5 bases at V and 9 bases at J, with 11 bases in the middle. Here the CDR3 DNA reads TGCAGTGCTGAGACCGGGGGGCCCCAGCATTTT. It is translated as CSAETGGPQHF.

The CDR3 sequence: CASSENRDTEAFF. CDR3 nucleotide sequence: TGTGCCAGCAGTGAAAACAGGGACACTGAAGCTTTCTTT. The chain combines TRBV6-1 with TRBJ1-1; weak D call: TRBD1 (6 bases). The length of the CDR3 is 13 residues. V lost 2 bases, J lost 3 bases, and 7 bases lay in between. Germline lookup yields CDR1 MNHNS and CDR2 SASEGT.

V usage is TRBV27 and J usage is TRBJ1-6, with D perhaps matching TRBD1 (5 bases). Germline loops: CDR1 MNHEY, CDR2 SMNVEV (reference sequence). This CDR3 has 21 amino acids. V was trimmed by 5 bases and J by 6 bases, leaving 32 bases between them. CDR3: CASSRKGAASSPGIINSPLHF. DNA of the CDR3: TGTGCCAGCAGTCGGAAAGGGGCCGCATCCTCACCAGGTATAATTAATTCACCCCTCCACTTT.